The rows below give T cell receptor beta chains drawn from one sample of a study of T cell repertoires in cytomegalovirus infection. MiXCR, applied by TCRdb to the reads, yields one record per CDR3 protein. This sample has about 320,000 distinct CDR3 sequences; more than 8% occur once, and the top ten carry approximately 4.7%. Material for sequencing was PBMCs. These TCRs come from a human donor in good health (CMV status not recorded). Some clones in this sample may be carry-over from other donors' samples. The CDR3 runs from the conserved cysteine through the conserved F or W. D genes are given only for firm matches. Clone size is not always given. Where it is, it says once, few, many or a class for expanded clones.

cdr3_aa cdr3_nt clone_size v_call d_call j_call
CASSLRVRSADTQYF TGTGCCAGCAGCTTAAGGGTCAGGAGCGCAGATACGCAGTATTTT few TRBV7-2 NA TRBJ2-3
CAISESSQETQYF TGTGCCATCAGTGAGTCTAGCCAAGAGACCCAGTACTTC few TRBV10-3 NA TRBJ2-5
CASSQEGQGARMDTQYF TGCGCCAGCAGCCAAGAGGGACAGGGGGCGCGGATGGATACGCAGTATTTT NA TRBV4-1 TRBD1 TRBJ2-3
CSAPSHRQGREQYF TGCAGTGCTCCCTCCCACCGACAGGGGCGGGAGCAGTACTTC many TRBV20-1 TRBD1 TRBJ2-7
CSVRGTSNDEQFF TGCAGCGTGAGGGGGACTAGCAATGATGAGCAGTTCTTC many TRBV29-1 TRBD2 TRBJ2-1
CASSFEQGLGGANVLTF TGTGCCAGCAGTTTCGAACAGGGGCTTGGGGGGGCCAACGTCCTGACTTTC many TRBV12-3/TRBV12-4 TRBD1 TRBJ2-6
CASSGSGTVSGNTIYF TGTGCCAGCAGCGGATCCGGGACAGTCTCCGGAAACACCATATATTTT many TRBV7-2 TRBD1 TRBJ1-3
CASSLVLGKETQYF TGTGCCAGCAGCTTAGTTCTGGGGAAAGAGACCCAGTACTTC many TRBV11-2 NA TRBJ2-5
CASSLTGAGDTQYF TGTGCCAGCAGCCTAACAGGGGCAGGAGATACGCAGTATTTT NA TRBV27 TRBD1 TRBJ2-3
CASSLGGFWETQYF TGTGCCAGCAGCTTAGGGGGTTTCTGGGAGACCCAGTACTTC few TRBV7-6 NA TRBJ2-5
CASSQIRGRLFF TGCGCCAGCAGCCAGATAAGGGGCCGGCTGTTTTTT few TRBV4-1 NA TRBJ2-2
CASSQPSGGYEQYF TGTGCCAGCAGCCAACCTAGCGGGGGCTACGAGCAGTACTTC many TRBV7-2 TRBD2 TRBJ2-7
CASSYGQEHQPQHF TGTGCCAGCAGTTACGGCCAGGAGCATCAGCCCCAGCATTTT few TRBV6-2/TRBV6-3 NA TRBJ1-5
CSATYWGGGTDTQYF TGCAGTGCAACCTACTGGGGGGGGGGCACAGATACGCAGTATTTT many TRBV20-1 TRBD2 TRBJ2-3
CASITPGHGEGYTF TGTGCCAGCATCACTCCGGGACACGGAGAGGGCTACACCTTC many TRBV12-3/TRBV12-4 NA TRBJ1-2
CASSKDRSKNSPLHF TGTGCCAGCAGTAAGGACAGGTCGAAAAATTCACCCCTCCACTTT few TRBV6-6 TRBD1 TRBJ1-6
CASSLARSYNEQFF TGTGCCAGCAGCTTAGCTCGCAGTTACAATGAGCAGTTCTTC few TRBV11-2 NA TRBJ2-1
CASLKGPNEKLFF TGTGCCAGCCTCAAGGGCCCTAATGAAAAACTGTTTTTT many TRBV7-2 NA TRBJ1-4
CASSRRLAQETQYF TGTGCCAGTAGCCGTCGACTCGCTCAAGAGACCCAGTACTTC many TRBV19 NA TRBJ2-5
CASSYSPGSSVETDYGYTF TGTGCCAGCAGTTACTCCCCGGGATCATCAGTGGAGACGGACTATGGCTACACCTTC NA TRBV6-6 NA TRBJ1-2
CASSRETSGSNEQFF TGCGCCAGCAGCCGGGAGACTAGCGGATCCAATGAGCAGTTCTTC few TRBV5-1 TRBD2 TRBJ2-1
CASSLEGTFNSYNSPLHF TGTGCCAGCAGCTTAGAGGGGACGTTCAACTCCTATAATTCACCCCTCCACTTT many TRBV7-2 NA TRBJ1-6
CAISQTSGRPTDTQYF TGTGCCATCAGCCAGACTAGCGGGAGGCCGACAGATACGCAGTATTTT few TRBV10-3 TRBD2 TRBJ2-3
CSAWATPGGNSPLHF TGCAGTGCTTGGGCGACTCCAGGGGGTAATTCACCCCTCCACTTT NA TRBV20-1 TRBD1 TRBJ1-6
CASSYTGTSGANTGELFF TGTGCCAGCAGTTACACCGGGACTAGCGGCGCGAACACCGGGGAGCTGTTTTTT few TRBV6-2/TRBV6-3 TRBD2 TRBJ2-2
CASSYSGQASSGANVLTF TGTGCCAGCAGTTACTCGGGACAGGCCTCTTCTGGGGCCAACGTCCTGACTTTC many TRBV6-6 TRBD1 TRBJ2-6
CASSVAQSSSYEQYF TGTGCCAGCAGTGTGGCACAGAGCAGCTCCTACGAGCAGTACTTC many TRBV6-1 NA TRBJ2-7
CSGGLRDGPQHF TGCAGCGGAGGTCTGCGGGATGGGCCCCAGCATTTT NA TRBV29-1 NA TRBJ1-5
CATENLDRVYEQYF TGTGCCACAGAAAATTTGGACAGGGTTTACGAGCAGTACTTC few TRBV19 TRBD1 TRBJ2-7
CASSLVGGFHEQYF TGTGCCAGCAGCTTAGTTGGAGGGTTCCACGAGCAGTACTTC NA TRBV7-2 NA TRBJ2-7
CASFLAATGELFF TGTGCCAGTTTCCTAGCGGCTACCGGGGAGCTGTTTTTT many TRBV7-2 TRBD2 TRBJ2-2
CSASGGSGGSTDTQYF TGCAGTGCTAGCGGGGGTAGCGGGGGCTCCACAGATACGCAGTATTTT few TRBV20-1 TRBD2 TRBJ2-3
CASGPEPWTGGPNQPQHF TGTGCTAGTGGTCCCGAACCCTGGACAGGGGGGCCCAATCAGCCCCAGCATTTT many TRBV12-5 TRBD1 TRBJ1-5
CASSAGGSGYSNQPQHF TGTGCCAGCAGTGCGGGGGGCAGCGGGTATAGCAATCAGCCCCAGCATTTT few TRBV25-1 NA TRBJ1-5
CASSQYRAGEQYF TGTGCCAGCAGCCAATACAGGGCTGGGGAGCAGTACTTC NA TRBV27 NA TRBJ2-7
CASSLEGQVYNEQFF TGCGCCAGCAGCCTCGAGGGACAGGTCTACAATGAGCAGTTCTTC NA TRBV5-1 TRBD1 TRBJ2-1
CATSTGDSTDTQYF TGTGCCACCAGTACAGGGGATAGCACAGATACGCAGTATTTT many TRBV15 TRBD1 TRBJ2-3
CSAPPLGTGNQPQHF TGCAGTGCACCCCCCCTCGGGACAGGCAATCAGCCCCAGCATTTT NA TRBV20-1 TRBD1 TRBJ1-5
CAISEPGRTNTEAFF TGTGCCATCAGTGAGCCGGGACGGACTAACACTGAAGCTTTCTTT NA TRBV10-3 NA TRBJ1-1
CASRPDTYNQPQHF TGTGCCAGTAGACCTGACACCTACAATCAGCCCCAGCATTTT few TRBV19 NA TRBJ1-5
CASSLAVGGGGNQPQHF TGTGCCAGCAGCTTAGCGGTAGGCGGGGGTGGCAATCAGCCCCAGCATTTT NA TRBV7-6 NA TRBJ1-5
CASSLVVRNTGELFF TGTGCCAGCAGCTTAGTGGTCAGGAACACCGGGGAGCTGTTTTTT many TRBV7-2 NA TRBJ2-2
CASSTGRAEGSDTQYF TGTGCCAGCAGTACCGGTCGAGCGGAGGGCTCAGATACGCAGTATTTT NA TRBV6-5 NA TRBJ2-3